The entry below describes one T cell receptor beta chain. The data belong to a study of blood T cell repertoires in COVID-19. Study information: Researchers got acute and convalescent COVID-19 samples from the United States, Italy and Spain. T cells, B-cell-depleted T cells, or PBMCs supplied cDNA or gDNA.

Sequencing used immunoSEQ multiplex PCR; TCRdb keeps in-frame clones, though not all of them. The sample lists 200,000 to 250,000 clones; approximately 82% were seen once. The V gene lost 4 bases and the J gene lost 4 bases, with 11 bases spanning the gap. This CDR3 spans 14 amino acids. Germline V CDR1 and CDR2: SGHRS, YFSETQ. Sample: peripheral blood. The origin of this receptor is a woman at least 80 years old with acute or convalescent COVID-19. The genes are TRBV5-1 and TRBJ1-4; possible D gene TRBD1, 5 bases. DNA for the CDR3: TGCGCCAGCAGCCCGACAGTCCTTAATGAAAAACTGTTTTTT. Translation gives CASSPTVLNEKLFF.